One sample yielded the 15 T cell receptor beta chains listed below, sequenced in a study of T cells in tuberculosis. The method was immunoSEQ multiplex PCR; TCRdb's version includes in-frame clones alone and lacks a portion of them. The table has 70,000 to 95,000 clones, about nine tenths seen once. Cells were sorted from thawed PBMC rested overnight and stained with GMM-loaded CD1B tetramer, viability dye and anti-CD3. The lipid loaded on the CD1B tetramers was C32 glucose monomycolate from Rhodococcus equi. Sequenced: CD1b-GMM tetramer-negative cells sorted from PBMCs. These receptors all stem from an adult woman with latent tuberculosis.

Worth noting for this clone: The junction departs from germline at one end; a sequencing error may be responsible. The V call is TRBV4-1, the J call TRBJ1-4; D uncertain. Germline V gene lookup returns CDR1 MGHRA and CDR2 YSYEKL. The CDR3 is 15 amino acids. CDR3 protein: CASTPREFYNEKLFF. The CDR3 coding sequence is TGCGCCAGCACCCCAAGAGAGTTCTATAATGAAAAATTGTTTTTT.

The V and J genes are TRBV5-1 and TRBJ2-3, with 9 bases that match TRBD2. Germline CDR1 and CDR2: SGHRS and YFSETQ. V gave up 1 base and J gave up 4 bases; unmatched junction bases: 7. The CDR3 runs to 16 residues. This CDR3 reads CASSLSVGLASDTQYF. The DNA for the CDR3 is TGCGCCAGCAGCTTGTCGGTGGGACTAGCCTCAGATACGCAGTATTTT.

This chain joins TRBV5-1 and TRBJ2-3, with a weak D call TRBD1 (6 bases). V shed 4 bases and J shed 3 bases, with 12 bases lying between them. The CDR3 sequence is 14 residues long. Germline V lookup: CDR1 SGHRS, CDR2 YFSETQ. CDR3 nucleotides: TGCGCCAGCAGCACCGGACAGTGGACAGATACGCAGTATTTT. It translates to CASSTGQWTDTQYF.

The chain has TRBV5-1 and TRBJ2-2; 8 bases are a match to TRBD2. The V gene's germline CDR1 is SGHRS and CDR2 YFSETQ. J gave up 3 bases and V 0 bases, and 7 bases lay outside the gene matches. This CDR3 has 17 residues. CDR3 DNA sequence: TGCGCCAGCAGCTTGGGCGCGGGGGGAAGGGACACCGGGGAGCTGTTTTTT. Its translation is CASSLGAGGRDTGELFF.

This clone was seen a single time. The chain joins TRBV27 to TRBJ1-2, with unresolved D. The CDR3 consists of 15 residues. Trimming removed 0 bases at V and 7 bases at J, with 15 bases between. The germline gives CDR1 MNHEY, CDR2 SMNVEV (reference sequence). The CDR3 loop is CASSLSPNAVLGYTF. As DNA, the CDR3 is TGTGCCAGCAGTTTATCGCCTAACGCCGTCCTTGGCTACACCTTC.

This clone has just one count. The rearrangement links TRBV30 to TRBJ1-5, with D possibly matching TRBD1 (6 bases). V lost 0 bases and J lost 3, with 12 bases in between. The CDR3 consists of 15 residues. CDR1 GTSNPN and CDR2 SVGIG come from the germline V gene (reference sequence). The CDR3 is CAWSVEGQNNQPQHF. The CDR3 bases are TGTGCCTGGAGTGTAGAAGGACAGAACAATCAGCCCCAGCATTTT.

V and J are TRBV15 and TRBJ1-5; no clear D. The CDR3 is 13 residues long. Looked up from germline, CDR1 is LNHNV and CDR2 is YYDKDF (reference sequence). Trimming stripped 4 bases from V and 0 bases from J, with 4 bases between. CDR3: CATSTFSNQPQHF. CDR3 sequence (DNA): TGTGCCACCAGCACATTTAGCAATCAGCCCCAGCATTTT. The full variable domain, rest sourced from reference TRBV15 and TRBJ1-5, is DAMVIQNPRYQVTQFGKPVTLSCSQTLNHNVMYWYQQKSSQAPKLLFHYYDKDFNNEADTPDNFQSRRPNTSFCFLDIRSPGLGDTAMYLCATSTFSNQPQHFGDGTRLSIL.

The chain couples TRBV7-9 to TRBJ2-3; 14 nucleotides align to TRBD2. CDR1 SEHNR and CDR2 FQNEAQ come from the germline V gene (reference sequence). V shed 5 bases and J 8 bases; nucleotides not matched to a gene: 6. This CDR3 spans 15 amino acids. CDR3 sequence (DNA): TGTGCCAGCAGCCGACTAGCGGGGGGGCCACGTACGCAGTATTTT. Translation gives CASSRLAGGPRTQYF.

This chain links TRBV27 with TRBJ1-1; D is unresolved. Trimming left V 3 bases short and J 4 bases short, with 9 bases between. This CDR3 has 13 amino acids. Per the germline V gene, CDR1 is MNHEY and CDR2 is SMNVEV (reference sequence). The CDR3 DNA is TGTGCCAGCAGTTTCCTCACTGGCACTGAAGCTTTCTTT. It translates to CASSFLTGTEAFF.

This clone was observed a handful of times. The chain combines TRBV5-4 with TRBJ2-7; D may be TRBD1 (6 bases). This CDR3 is 14 amino acids long. Trimming left V 4 bases short and J 5 bases short, with 16 bases between. The germline V gene encodes CDR1 SGHNT and CDR2 YYREEE (reference sequence). DNA for the CDR3: TGTGCCAGCAGCCGAGGGGGACAACTGGACGAGCAGTACGTC. It translates to CASSRGGQLDEQYV.

V gene TRBV13 combines with J gene TRBJ2-7, with D perhaps matching TRBD1 (6 bases). CDR1 is PRHDT, CDR2 FYEKMQ, per germline (reference sequence). Trimming stripped 3 bases from V and 0 bases from J, with 9 bases between. This CDR3 comprises 14 residues. The CDR3 DNA is TGTGCCAGCAGCTTCCGGACAGACTCCTACGAGCAGTACTTC. Its protein product is CASSFRTDSYEQYF.

There are a few counts of this clone. The chain joins TRBV5-4 to TRBJ2-4, with a weak D call TRBD1 (6 bases). Germline values: CDR1 SGHNT, CDR2 YYREEE (reference sequence). CDR3 length: 13 residues. The V end was cut by 3 bases, the J end by 4 bases, with 8 bases between. The CDR3 DNA sequence: TGTGCCAGCAGCTCCGGACAGAAAAACATTCAGTACTTC. It translates to CASSSGQKNIQYF.

CDR3 residues: CASSPDSRTDTQYF. The CDR3, as DNA: TGTGCCAGCAGTCCTGACTCGCGCACAGATACGCAGTATTTT. The V gene is TRBV7-2, the J gene TRBJ2-3; no clear D. Trimming took off 6 bases at V and 1 base at J, with 11 bases between the two ends. CDR1 is SGHTA, CDR2 FQGNSA, per germline. The CDR3 is 14 amino acids.

V and J are TRBV5-6 and TRBJ1-6, with 7 nucleotides matching TRBD1. The CDR3 totals 16 residues. The V segment lost 6 bases and the J segment 3 bases; nucleotides outside the gene matches: 9. Looked up from germline, CDR1 is SGHDT and CDR2 is YYEEEE. The CDR3 reads CASTKGAGGYNSPLHF. The DNA of the CDR3 is TGTGCCAGCACCAAAGGGGCAGGGGGCTATAATTCACCCCTCCACTTT.

This clone has only one observation. The chain uses TRBV5-1 and TRBJ2-2; maybe TRBD2 (6 bases). V dropped 0 bases and J dropped 0 bases, with 12 bases sitting between them. Looked up from germline, CDR1 is SGHRS and CDR2 is YFSETQ. The CDR3 has 17 amino acids. The CDR3 region has the DNA TGCGCCAGCAGCTTGGCCCGGGGGACCTCGAACACCGGGGAGCTGTTTTTT. Protein: CASSLARGTSNTGELFF.